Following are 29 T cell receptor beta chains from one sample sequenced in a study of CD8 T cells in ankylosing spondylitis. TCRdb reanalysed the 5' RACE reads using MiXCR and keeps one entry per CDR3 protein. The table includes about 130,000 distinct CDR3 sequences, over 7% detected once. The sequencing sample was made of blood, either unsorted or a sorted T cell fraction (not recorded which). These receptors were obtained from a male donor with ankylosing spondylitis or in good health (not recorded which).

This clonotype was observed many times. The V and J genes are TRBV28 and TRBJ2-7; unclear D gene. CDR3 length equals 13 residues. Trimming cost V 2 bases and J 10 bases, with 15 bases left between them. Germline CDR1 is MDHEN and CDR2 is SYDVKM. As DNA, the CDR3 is TGTGCCAGCAGTTTAAACGCCCCTTCTGGACAGTACTTC. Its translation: CASSLNAPSGQYF.

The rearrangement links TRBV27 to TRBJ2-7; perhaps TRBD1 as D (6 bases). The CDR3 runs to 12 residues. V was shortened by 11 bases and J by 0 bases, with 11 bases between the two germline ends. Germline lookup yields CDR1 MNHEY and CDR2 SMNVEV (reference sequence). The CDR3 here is CAVQGSSYEQYF. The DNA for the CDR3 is TGTGCCGTACAGGGCAGCTCCTACGAGCAGTACTTC.

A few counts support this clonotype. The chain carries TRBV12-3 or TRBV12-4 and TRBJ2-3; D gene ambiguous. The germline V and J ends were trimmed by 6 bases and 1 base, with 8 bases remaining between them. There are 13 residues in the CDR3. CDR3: CASSPMGTDTQYF. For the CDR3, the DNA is TGTGCCAGCAGCCCTATGGGCACAGATACGCAGTATTTT.

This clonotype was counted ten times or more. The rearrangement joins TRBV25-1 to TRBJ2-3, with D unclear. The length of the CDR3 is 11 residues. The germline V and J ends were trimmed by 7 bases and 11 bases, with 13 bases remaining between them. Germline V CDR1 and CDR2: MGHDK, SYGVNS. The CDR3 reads CASKDGVWQYF. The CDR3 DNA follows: TGTGCCAGCAAGGATGGCGTCTGGCAGTATTTT.

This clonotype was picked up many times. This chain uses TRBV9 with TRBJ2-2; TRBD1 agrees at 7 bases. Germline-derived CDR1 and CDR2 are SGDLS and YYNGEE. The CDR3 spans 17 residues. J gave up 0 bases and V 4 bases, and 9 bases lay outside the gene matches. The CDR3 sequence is CASSPTGTATNTGELFF. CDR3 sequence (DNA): TGTGCCAGCAGCCCGACCGGGACAGCTACGAACACCGGGGAGCTGTTTTTT.

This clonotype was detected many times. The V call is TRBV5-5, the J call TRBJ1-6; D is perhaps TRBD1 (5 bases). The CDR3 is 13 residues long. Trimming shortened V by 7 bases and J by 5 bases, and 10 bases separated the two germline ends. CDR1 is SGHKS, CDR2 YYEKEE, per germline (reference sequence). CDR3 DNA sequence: TGTGCCAGCCGACAGATTAATAATTCACCCCTCCACTTT. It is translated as CASRQINNSPLHF. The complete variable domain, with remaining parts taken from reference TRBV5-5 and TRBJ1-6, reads DAGVTQSPTHLIKTRGQQVTLRCSPISGHKSVSWYQQVLGQGPQFIFQYYEKEERGRGNFPDRFSARQFPNYSSELNVNALLLGDSALYLCASRQINNSPLHFGNGTRLTVT.

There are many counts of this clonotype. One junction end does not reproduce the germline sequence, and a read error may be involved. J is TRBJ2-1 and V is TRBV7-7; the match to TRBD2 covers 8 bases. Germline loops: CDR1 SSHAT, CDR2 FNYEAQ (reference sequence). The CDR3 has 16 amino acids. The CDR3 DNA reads TGTGCTAGCAGCCCCCGGGGGGGGCGCTCCTACAATGAGCAGTTCTTC. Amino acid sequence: CASSPRGGRSYNEQFF.

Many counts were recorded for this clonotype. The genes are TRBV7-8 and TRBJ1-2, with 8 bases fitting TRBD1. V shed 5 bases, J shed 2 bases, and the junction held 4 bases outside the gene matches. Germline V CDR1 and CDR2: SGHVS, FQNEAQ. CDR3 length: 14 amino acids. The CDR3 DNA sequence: TGTGCCAGCAGCCCGGACAGGGAAAACTATGGCTACACCTTC. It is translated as CASSPDRENYGYTF.

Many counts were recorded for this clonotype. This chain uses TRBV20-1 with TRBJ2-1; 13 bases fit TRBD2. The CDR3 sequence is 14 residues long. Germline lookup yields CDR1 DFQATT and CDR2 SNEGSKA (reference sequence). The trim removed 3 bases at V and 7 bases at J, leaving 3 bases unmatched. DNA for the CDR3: TGCAGTGCTAGGCGGACTAGCGGGAGTAATGAGCAGTTCTTC. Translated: CSARRTSGSNEQFF.

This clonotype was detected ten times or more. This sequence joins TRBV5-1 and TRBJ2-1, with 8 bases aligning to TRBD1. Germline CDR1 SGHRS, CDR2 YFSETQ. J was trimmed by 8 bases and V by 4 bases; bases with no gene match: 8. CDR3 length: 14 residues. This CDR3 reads CASSTRQGLDEQFF. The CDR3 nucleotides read TGCGCCAGCAGCACCCGACAGGGGTTGGATGAGCAGTTCTTC.

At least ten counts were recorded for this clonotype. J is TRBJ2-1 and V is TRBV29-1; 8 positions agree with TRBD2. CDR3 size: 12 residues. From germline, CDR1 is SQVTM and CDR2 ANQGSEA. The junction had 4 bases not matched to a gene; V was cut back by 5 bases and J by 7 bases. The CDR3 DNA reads TGCAGCGTTACGGGACTAGGGAATGAGCAGTTCTTC. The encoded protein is CSVTGLGNEQFF.

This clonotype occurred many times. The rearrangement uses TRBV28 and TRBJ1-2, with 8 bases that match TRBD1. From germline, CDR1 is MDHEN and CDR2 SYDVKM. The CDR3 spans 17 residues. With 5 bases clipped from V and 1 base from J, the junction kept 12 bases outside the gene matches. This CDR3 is CASSAVIRDRSNYGYTF. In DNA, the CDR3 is TGTGCCAGCAGTGCGGTCATACGGGACAGGAGTAACTATGGCTACACCTTC.

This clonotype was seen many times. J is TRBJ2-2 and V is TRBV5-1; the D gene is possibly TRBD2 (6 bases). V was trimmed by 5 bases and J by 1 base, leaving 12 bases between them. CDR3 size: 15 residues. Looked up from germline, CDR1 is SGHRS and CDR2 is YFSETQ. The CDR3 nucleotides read TGCGCCAGCAGACTTAGCGGAGTGAACACCGGGGAGCTGTTTTTT. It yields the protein CASRLSGVNTGELFF.

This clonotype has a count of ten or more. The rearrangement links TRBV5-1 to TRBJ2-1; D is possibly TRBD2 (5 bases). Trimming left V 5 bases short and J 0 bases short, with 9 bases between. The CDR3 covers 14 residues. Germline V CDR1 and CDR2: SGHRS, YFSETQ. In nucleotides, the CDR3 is TGCGCCAGCAGTACGGGAAACTCCTACAATGAGCAGTTCTTC. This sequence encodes CASSTGNSYNEQFF.

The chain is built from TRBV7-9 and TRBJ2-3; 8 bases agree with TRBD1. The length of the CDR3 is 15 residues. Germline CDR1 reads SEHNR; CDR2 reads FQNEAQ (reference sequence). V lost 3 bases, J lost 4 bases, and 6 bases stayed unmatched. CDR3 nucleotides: TGTGCCAGCAGCTTGCGGACAGGGCGGGCAGATACGCAGTATTTT. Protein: CASSLRTGRADTQYF.

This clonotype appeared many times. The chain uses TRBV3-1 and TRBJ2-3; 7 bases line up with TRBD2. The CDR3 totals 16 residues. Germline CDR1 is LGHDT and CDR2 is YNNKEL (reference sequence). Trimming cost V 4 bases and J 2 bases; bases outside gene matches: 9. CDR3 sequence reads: CASSPASRENTDTQYF. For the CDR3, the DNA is TGTGCCAGCAGCCCCGCCTCGCGGGAGAACACAGATACGCAGTATTTT.

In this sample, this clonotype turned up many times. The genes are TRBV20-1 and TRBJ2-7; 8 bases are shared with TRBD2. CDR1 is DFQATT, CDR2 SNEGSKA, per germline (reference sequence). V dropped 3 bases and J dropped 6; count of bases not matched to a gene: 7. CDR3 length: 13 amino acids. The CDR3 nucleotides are TGCAGTGCTAGGACCGGACTAGCTGTCGAGCAGTACTTC. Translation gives CSARTGLAVEQYF.

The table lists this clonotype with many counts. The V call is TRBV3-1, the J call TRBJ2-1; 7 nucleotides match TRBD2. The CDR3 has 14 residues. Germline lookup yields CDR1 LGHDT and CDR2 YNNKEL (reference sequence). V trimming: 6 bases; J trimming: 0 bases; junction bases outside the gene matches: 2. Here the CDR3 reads CASRAGSSYNEQFF. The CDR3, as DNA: TGTGCCAGCAGAGCGGGGAGCTCCTACAATGAGCAGTTCTTC.

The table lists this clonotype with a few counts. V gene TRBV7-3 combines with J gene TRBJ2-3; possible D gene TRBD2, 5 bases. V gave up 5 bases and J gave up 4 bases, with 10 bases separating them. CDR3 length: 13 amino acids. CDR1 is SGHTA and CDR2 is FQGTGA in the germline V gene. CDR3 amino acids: CASSASGADTQYF. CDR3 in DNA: TGTGCCAGCAGCGCGTCCGGGGCAGATACGCAGTATTTT. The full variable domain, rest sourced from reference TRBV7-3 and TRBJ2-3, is GAGVSQTPSNKVTEKGKYVELRCDPISGHTALYWYRQSLGQGPEFLIYFQGTGAADDSGLPNDRFFAVRPEGSVSTLKIQRTERGDSAVYLCASSASGADTQYFGPGTRLTVL.

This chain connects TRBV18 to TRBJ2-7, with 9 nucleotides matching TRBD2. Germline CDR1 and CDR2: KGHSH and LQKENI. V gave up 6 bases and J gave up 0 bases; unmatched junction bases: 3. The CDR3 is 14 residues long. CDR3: CASSRTSASYEQYF. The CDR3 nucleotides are TGTGCCAGCTCCAGGACTAGCGCCTCCTACGAGCAGTACTTC.

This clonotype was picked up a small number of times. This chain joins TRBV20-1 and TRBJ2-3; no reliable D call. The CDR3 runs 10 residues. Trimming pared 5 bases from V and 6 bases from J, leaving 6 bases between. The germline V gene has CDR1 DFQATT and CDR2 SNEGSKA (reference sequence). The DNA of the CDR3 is TGCAGTGCTGTAGTCGATACGCAGTATTTT. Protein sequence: CSAVVDTQYF.

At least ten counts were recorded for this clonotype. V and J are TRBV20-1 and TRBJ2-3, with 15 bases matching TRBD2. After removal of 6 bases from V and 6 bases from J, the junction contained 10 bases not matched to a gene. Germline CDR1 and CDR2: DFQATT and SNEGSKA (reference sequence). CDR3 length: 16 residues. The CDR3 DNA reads TGCAGTGCCCCCGGGACTAGCGGGAGGTCGGGGGATACGCAGTATTTT. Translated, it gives CSAPGTSGRSGDTQYF.

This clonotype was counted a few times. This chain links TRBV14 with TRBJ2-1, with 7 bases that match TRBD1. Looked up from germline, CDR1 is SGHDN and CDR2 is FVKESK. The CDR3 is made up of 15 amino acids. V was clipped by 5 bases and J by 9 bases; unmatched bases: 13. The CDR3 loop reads CASSSNPTGPREQFF. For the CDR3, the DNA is TGTGCCAGCAGCTCAAACCCGACAGGGCCCCGTGAGCAGTTCTTC.

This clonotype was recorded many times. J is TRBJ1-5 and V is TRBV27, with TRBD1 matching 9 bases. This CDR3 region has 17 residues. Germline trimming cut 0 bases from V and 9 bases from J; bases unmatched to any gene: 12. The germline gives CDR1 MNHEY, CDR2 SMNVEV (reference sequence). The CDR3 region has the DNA TGTGCCAGCAGTTTATCGGGGTACAGGGGGCTCCTTCGGCCCCAGCATTTT. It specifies CASSLSGYRGLLRPQHF.

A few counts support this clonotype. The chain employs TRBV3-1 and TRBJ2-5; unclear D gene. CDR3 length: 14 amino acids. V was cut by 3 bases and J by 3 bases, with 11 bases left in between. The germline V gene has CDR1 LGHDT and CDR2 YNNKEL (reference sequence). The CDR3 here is CASSHLGQKETQYF. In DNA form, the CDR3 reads TGTGCCAGCAGCCACCTGGGCCAGAAAGAGACCCAGTACTTC.

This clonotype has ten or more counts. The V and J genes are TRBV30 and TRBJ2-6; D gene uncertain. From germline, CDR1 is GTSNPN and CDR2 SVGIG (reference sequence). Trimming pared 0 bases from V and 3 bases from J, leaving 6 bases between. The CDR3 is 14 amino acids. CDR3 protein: CAWSVGFGANVLTF. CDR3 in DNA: TGTGCCTGGAGTGTGGGTTTTGGGGCCAACGTCCTGACTTTC.

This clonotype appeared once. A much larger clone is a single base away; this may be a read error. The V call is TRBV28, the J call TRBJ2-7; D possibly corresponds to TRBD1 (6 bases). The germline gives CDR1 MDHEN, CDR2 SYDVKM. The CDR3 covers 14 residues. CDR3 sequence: CASTLSMDRYEQYF. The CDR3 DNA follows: TGTGCCAGCACTTTATCCATGGACAGATACGAGCAGTACTTC.

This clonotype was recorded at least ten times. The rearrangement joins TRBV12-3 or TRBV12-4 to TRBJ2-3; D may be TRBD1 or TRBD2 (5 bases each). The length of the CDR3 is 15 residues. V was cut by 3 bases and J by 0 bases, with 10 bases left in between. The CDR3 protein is CASSFIGASTDTQYF. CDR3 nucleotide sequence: TGTGCCAGCAGTTTTATCGGGGCAAGCACAGATACGCAGTATTTT.

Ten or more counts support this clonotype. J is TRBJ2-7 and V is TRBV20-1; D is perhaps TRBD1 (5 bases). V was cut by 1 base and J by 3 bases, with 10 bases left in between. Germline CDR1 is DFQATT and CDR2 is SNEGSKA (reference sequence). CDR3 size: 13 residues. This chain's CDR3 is CSARAPDSYEQYF. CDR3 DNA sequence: TGCAGTGCTAGAGCCCCAGACAGCTACGAGCAGTACTTC.